The next 27 T cell receptor beta chains were all read from a single sample in a study of blood T cell repertoires in COVID-19. The method was immunoSEQ multiplex PCR; TCRdb's version includes in-frame clones alone and lacks a portion of them. Among 55,000 to 65,000 clones, 65% to 85% were seen once, and the ten largest hold under 4%. Material for sequencing was peripheral blood. The source of these receptors is a man in his 60s with acute or convalescent COVID-19.

In its sample, this clone was seen once. The chain is built from TRBV29-1 and TRBJ2-3; possibly TRBD2 for D (6 bases). The CDR3 is 13 residues long. Trimming left V 7 bases short and J 0 bases short, with 11 bases between. Germline CDR1 SQVTM, CDR2 ANQGSEA. The DNA of the CDR3 is TGCAGCGCCTCGGGGGTTAGCACAGATACGCAGTATTTT. Translating it yields CSASGVSTDTQYF.

The chain uses TRBV20-1 and TRBJ1-6; 7 positions match TRBD1. This CDR3 has 14 residues. After removal of 3 bases from V and 3 bases from J, the junction contained 2 bases not matched to a gene. CDR1 and CDR2 (germline): DFQATT, SNEGSKA (reference sequence). CDR3 sequence reads: CSASTGDYNSPLHF. The CDR3 region has the DNA TGCAGTGCTAGTACAGGGGACTATAATTCACCCCTCCACTTT.

The genes are TRBV2 and TRBJ2-1; the D gene is possibly TRBD1 (5 bases). The CDR3 covers 16 residues. From germline, CDR1 is SNHLY and CDR2 FYNNEI. Between the trimmed V and J ends, which lost 8 bases and 0 bases, there was a span of 17 bases. CDR3 sequence reads: CASSSGRQISYNEQFF. Here the CDR3 DNA reads TGTGCCAGCTCCAGTGGAAGACAGATCTCCTACAATGAGCAGTTCTTC.

The chain joins TRBV11-3 to TRBJ1-1; weak D call: TRBD1 (5 bases). V dropped 6 bases and J dropped 11 bases, with 16 bases sitting between them. The CDR3 totals 12 residues. The germline V gene encodes CDR1 SGHNT and CDR2 YENEEA. CDR3 loop: CASSRWDSRAFF. The CDR3 region has the DNA TGTGCCAGCAGTAGGTGGGACTCGAGGGCTTTCTTT.

The CDR3: CASSPLTGTDTQYF. In DNA, the CDR3 is TGTGCCAGCAGCCCCCTTACGGGGACAGATACGCAGTATTTT. The gene calls are TRBV9 and TRBJ2-3; D may be TRBD2 (5 bases). Germline CDR1 and CDR2: SGDLS and YYNGEE. The CDR3 contains 14 residues. Between the trimmed V and J ends, which lost 4 bases and 3 bases, there was a span of 12 bases.

The chain couples TRBV30 to TRBJ1-1; no clear D. Trimming pared 8 bases from V and 11 bases from J, leaving 21 bases between. The CDR3 spans 12 residues. Germline CDR1 is GTSNPN and CDR2 is SVGIG (reference sequence). CDR3 protein: CALSFYNSNAFF. CDR3 bases: TGTGCCCTCTCCTTTTATAATTCTAACGCTTTCTTT.

This chain uses TRBV7-9 with TRBJ1-6; D call uncertain. This CDR3 region has 15 residues. CDR1 is SEHNR, CDR2 FQNEAQ, per germline (reference sequence). With 11 bases removed from V and 0 bases from J, the gap between germline ends came to 14 bases. CDR3 protein: CASQEENSYNSPLHF. In DNA form, the CDR3 reads TGTGCCTCCCAGGAGGAAAACTCCTATAATTCACCCCTCCACTTT. Full variable domain (missing parts from reference TRBV7-9 and TRBJ1-6): DTGVSQNPRHKITKRGQNVTFRCDPISEHNRLYWYRQTLGQGPEFLTYFQNEAQLEKSRLLSDRFSAERPKGSFSTLEIQRTEQGDSAMYLCASQEENSYNSPLHFGNGTRLTVT.

The chain recombines TRBV24-1 with TRBJ2-5; weak D call: TRBD2 (5 bases). Germline loops: CDR1 KGHDR, CDR2 SFDVKD. The V end was cut by 1 base, the J end by 3 bases, with 11 bases between. This CDR3 comprises 15 residues. Here the CDR3 reads CATSDFEGPKETQYF. The DNA of the CDR3 is TGTGCCACCAGTGATTTCGAGGGTCCAAAAGAGACCCAGTACTTC.

The V gene is TRBV9, the J gene TRBJ1-1; D is unresolved. Germline loops: CDR1 SGDLS, CDR2 YYNGEE. Between the trimmed V and J ends, which lost 2 bases and 0 bases, there was a span of 11 bases. There are 15 residues in the CDR3. The CDR3 loop is CASSVIPNMNTEAFF. CDR3 nucleotides: TGTGCCAGCAGCGTCATACCTAATATGAACACTGAAGCTTTCTTT.

This clone has a count of ten or more. The rearrangement uses TRBV27 and TRBJ2-2; D is unclear. The CDR3 sequence is 13 residues long. Germline CDR1 and CDR2: MNHEY and SMNVEV (reference sequence). The ends were cut back, 6 bases at V and 6 bases at J, with 11 bases in the middle. This chain's CDR3 is CASSHALSGELFF. The DNA of the CDR3 is TGTGCCAGCAGCCACGCACTCTCCGGGGAGCTGTTTTTT.

This chain uses TRBV9 with TRBJ2-7; perhaps TRBD2 as D (5 bases). The CDR3 spans 15 residues. The germline V and J ends were trimmed by 0 bases and 5 bases, with 15 bases remaining between them. CDR1 and CDR2 (germline): SGDLS, YYNGEE. The CDR3 bases are TGTGCCAGCAGCGTAGCAGGACTGATGGACGACGAGCAGTACTTC. Encoded protein: CASSVAGLMDDEQYF. The full variable domain, rest sourced from reference TRBV9 and TRBJ2-7, is DSGVTQTPKHLITATGQRVTLRCSPRSGDLSVYWYQQSLDQGLQFLIQYYNGEERAKGNILERFSAQQFPDLHSELNLSSLELGDSALYFCASSVAGLMDDEQYFGPGTRLTVT.

The rearrangement uses TRBV6-5 and TRBJ2-1, with TRBD2 matching 10 bases. The CDR3 length is 15 residues. The ends lost 2 bases at V and 7 bases at J; junction bases unmatched: 5. Germline CDR1 and CDR2: MNHEY and SVGAGI. The CDR3 sequence is CASSYISGGANEQFF. The CDR3 DNA sequence: TGTGCCAGCAGTTACATAAGCGGGGGGGCAAATGAGCAGTTCTTC.

This clone was observed a few times. V is TRBV7-8 and J is TRBJ1-1, with a weak D call TRBD1 (5 bases). Trimming took 5 bases from V and 10 from J, leaving 20 bases between them. Germline CDR1 is SGHVS and CDR2 is FQNEAQ. The CDR3 totals 14 residues. The DNA for the CDR3 is TGTGCCAGCAGCCTGAAGTTAGGGGCCGAAGGAGCTTTCTTT. This encodes CASSLKLGAEGAFF.

The chain has TRBV2 and TRBJ2-1; a weak D match, TRBD1 (5 bases). In germline, CDR1 is SNHLY, CDR2 FYNNEI. The V end was cut by 5 bases, the J end by 0 bases, with 14 bases between. The CDR3 contains 16 residues. CDR3: CASSPTGWSSYNEQFF. The CDR3, as DNA: TGTGCCAGCAGTCCCACAGGATGGAGCTCCTACAATGAGCAGTTCTTC.

The chain recombines TRBV11-2 with TRBJ2-1; D possibly corresponds to TRBD2 (6 bases). Germline CDR1 and CDR2: SGHAT and FQNNGV. There are 13 residues in the CDR3. Between the trimmed V and J ends, which lost 6 bases and 7 bases, there was a span of 13 bases. The CDR3: CASRGGKGNEQFF. In DNA, the CDR3 is TGTGCCAGCAGGGGGGGTAAAGGGAATGAGCAGTTCTTC.

This chain uses TRBV6-6 with TRBJ2-3; the match to TRBD2 covers 9 bases. The V segment lost 11 bases and the J segment 1 base; nucleotides outside the gene matches: 4. This CDR3 has 13 amino acids. Germline V gives CDR1 MNHNY, CDR2 SVGAGI (reference sequence). CDR3 protein: CAGGGGGTDTQYF. Here the CDR3 DNA reads TGTGCCGGCGGGGGGGGTGGCACAGATACGCAGTATTTT.

This chain connects TRBV7-9 to TRBJ1-2, with TRBD1 as a possible D gene (5 bases). The V gene's germline CDR1 is SEHNR and CDR2 FQNEAQ (reference sequence). V was trimmed by 6 bases and J by 4 bases, leaving 12 bases between them. CDR3 size: 13 residues. The chain's CDR3 is CASSPGNFYGYTF. CDR3 nucleotide sequence: TGTGCCAGCAGTCCAGGGAATTTCTATGGCTACACCTTC.

The table lists this clone with a few counts. The chain combines TRBV7-9 with TRBJ1-2; 8 nucleotides match TRBD1. V dropped 5 bases and J dropped 7; count of bases not matched to a gene: 6. The CDR3 has 13 amino acids. From germline, CDR1 is SEHNR and CDR2 FQNEAQ (reference sequence). The CDR3 here is CASSPGQGRGYTF. The CDR3 region has the DNA TGTGCCAGCAGCCCCGGACAGGGACGTGGCTACACCTTC.

V is TRBV18 and J is TRBJ2-3, with 10 bases that match TRBD1. The V and J ends lost 4 bases and 2 bases, in that order; junction bases with no gene match: 3. Germline V gene data show CDR1 as KGHSH and CDR2 as LQKENI. This CDR3 comprises 15 residues. The DNA of the CDR3 is TGTGCCAGCTCACGAGGGACAGGGGCCACAGATACGCAGTATTTT. Translating it yields CASSRGTGATDTQYF. The full variable domain, with the rest looked up from reference TRBV18 and TRBJ2-3, is NAGVMQNPRHLVRRRGQEARLRCSPMKGHSHVYWYRQLPEEGLKFMVYLQKENIIDESGMPKERFSAEFPKEGPSILRIQQVVRGDSAAYFCASSRGTGATDTQYFGPGTRLTVL.

The chain links TRBV28 to TRBJ1-3; tentatively, D is TRBD1 (6 bases). V gave up 4 bases and J gave up 4 bases, with 20 bases separating them. Germline V gene sequence: CDR1 MDHEN, CDR2 SYDVKM. CDR3 length: 17 amino acids. The DNA of the CDR3 is TGTGCCAGCAGTTCACCGGGACACCCGGATGGGGGAAACACCATATATTTT. Amino acid sequence: CASSSPGHPDGGNTIYF.

The chain couples TRBV7-2 to TRBJ1-4; 9 bases line up with TRBD1. The CDR3 spans 14 residues. Trimming cost V 6 bases and J 7 bases; bases outside gene matches: 6. CDR1 is SGHTA and CDR2 is FQGNSA in the germline V gene. The CDR3 reads CASRPGTGSEKLFF. Written as DNA, the CDR3 is TGTGCCAGCAGGCCCGGGACAGGGTCTGAAAAACTGTTTTTT.

The chain links TRBV5-1 to TRBJ1-2; no firm D call. V lost 0 bases to trimming and J lost 8 bases, with 11 bases between them. This CDR3 is built from 13 residues. Germline V gene data show CDR1 as SGHRS and CDR2 as YFSETQ. For the CDR3, the DNA is TGCGCCAGCAGCTTGGGGCAACTATGGGGCTACACCTTC. It encodes CASSLGQLWGYTF.

The chain employs TRBV27 and TRBJ2-7; D may be TRBD1 (5 bases). Deletions cut 3 bases from V and 3 bases from J, with 9 bases between. This CDR3 has 13 residues. The germline V gene has CDR1 MNHEY and CDR2 SMNVEV (reference sequence). Written as DNA, the CDR3 is TGTGCCAGCAGTTTCGGACAATTCTACGAGCAGTACTTC. It yields the protein CASSFGQFYEQYF.

The chain joins TRBV19 to TRBJ1-2, with TRBD1 matching over 7 bases. V lost 6 bases and J lost 7; bases outside the gene matches: 5. Per the germline V gene, CDR1 is LNHDA and CDR2 is SQIVND (reference sequence). There are 12 residues in the CDR3. The CDR3 DNA follows: TGTGCCAGTAGGAGGGGGCAGGTTGGCTACACCTTC. As protein: CASRRGQVGYTF. Looking up the rest from reference TRBV19 and TRBJ1-2 gives the full variable domain: DGGITQSPKYLFRKEGQNVTLSCEQNLNHDAMYWYRQDPGQGLRLIYYSQIVNDFQKGDIAEGYSVSREKKESFPLTVTSAQKNPTAFYLCASRRGQVGYTFGSGTRLTVV.

The chain has TRBV24-1 and TRBJ2-1; 11 nucleotides align to TRBD2. Germline V gene lookup returns CDR1 KGHDR and CDR2 SFDVKD. V lost 2 bases, J lost 10 bases, and 9 bases stayed unmatched. The CDR3 is made up of 16 amino acids. The CDR3 loop reads CATSDSASGGPLEQFF. Here the CDR3 DNA reads TGTGCCACCAGTGATTCCGCTAGCGGGGGGCCACTGGAGCAGTTCTTC.

V and J are TRBV5-1 and TRBJ2-5; weak D call: TRBD2 (7 bases). Germline CDR1 and CDR2: SGHRS and YFSETQ. The CDR3 consists of 15 residues. The V end lost 2 bases, the J end lost 1 base, and 12 bases lay between the germline ends. CDR3 loop: CASSFKGGPQETQYF. As DNA, the CDR3 is TGCGCCAGCAGCTTTAAGGGGGGGCCCCAAGAGACCCAGTACTTC.

V gene TRBV23-1 combines with J gene TRBJ2-3; no definite D call. TRBV23-1 is an ORF, and what it does is uncertain. This CDR3 is built from 13 residues. Between the trimmed V and J ends, which lost 0 bases and 4 bases, there was a span of 5 bases. CDR3 sequence reads: CASSQSRPDTQYF. CDR3 nucleotide sequence: TGCGCCAGCAGTCAATCGAGGCCAGATACGCAGTATTTT.